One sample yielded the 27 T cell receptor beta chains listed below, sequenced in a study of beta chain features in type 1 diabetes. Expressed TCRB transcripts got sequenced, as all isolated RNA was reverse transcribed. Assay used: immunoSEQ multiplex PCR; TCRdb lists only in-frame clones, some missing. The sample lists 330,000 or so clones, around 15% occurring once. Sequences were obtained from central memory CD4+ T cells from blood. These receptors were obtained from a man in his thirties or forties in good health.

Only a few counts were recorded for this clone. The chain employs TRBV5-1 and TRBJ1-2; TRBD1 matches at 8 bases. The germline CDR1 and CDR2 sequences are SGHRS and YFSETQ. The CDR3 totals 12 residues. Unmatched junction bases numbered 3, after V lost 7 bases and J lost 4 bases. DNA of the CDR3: TGCGCCAGCCGCACAGGGGGCTATGGCTACACCTTC. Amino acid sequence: CASRTGGYGYTF.

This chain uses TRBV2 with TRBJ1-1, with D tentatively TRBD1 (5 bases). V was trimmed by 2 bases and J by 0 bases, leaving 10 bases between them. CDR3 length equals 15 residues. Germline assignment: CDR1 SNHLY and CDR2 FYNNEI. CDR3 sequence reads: CASSERRGMNTEAFF. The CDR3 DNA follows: TGTGCCAGCAGTGAAAGGAGGGGAATGAACACTGAAGCTTTCTTT.

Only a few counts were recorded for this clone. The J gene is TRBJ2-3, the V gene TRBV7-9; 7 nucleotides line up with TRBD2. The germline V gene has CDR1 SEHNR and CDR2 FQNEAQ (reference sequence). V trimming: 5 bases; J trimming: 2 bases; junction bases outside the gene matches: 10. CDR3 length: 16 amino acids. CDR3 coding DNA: TGTGCCAGCAGCATCCGGGCTAGCGGTTTCACAGATACGCAGTATTTT. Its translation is CASSIRASGFTDTQYF.

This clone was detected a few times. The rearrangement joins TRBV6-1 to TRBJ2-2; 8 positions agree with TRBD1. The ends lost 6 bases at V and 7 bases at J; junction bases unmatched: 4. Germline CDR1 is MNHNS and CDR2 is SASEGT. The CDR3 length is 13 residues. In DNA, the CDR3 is TGTGCCAGCAGCTGGACAGGGATCGGGGAGCTGTTTTTT. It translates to CASSWTGIGELFF.

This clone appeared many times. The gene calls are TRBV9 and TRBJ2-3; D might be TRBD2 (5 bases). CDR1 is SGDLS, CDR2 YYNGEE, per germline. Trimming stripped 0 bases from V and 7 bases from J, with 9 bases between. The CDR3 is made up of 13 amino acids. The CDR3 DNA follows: TGTGCCAGCAGCGTAGGCGCCGGGAATACGCAGTATTTT. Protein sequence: CASSVGAGNTQYF.

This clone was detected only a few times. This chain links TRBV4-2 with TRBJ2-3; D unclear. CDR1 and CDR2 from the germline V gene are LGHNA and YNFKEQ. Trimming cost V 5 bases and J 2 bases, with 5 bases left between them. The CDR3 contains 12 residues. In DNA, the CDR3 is TGTGCCAGCAGCGAAAACACAGATACGCAGTATTTT. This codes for CASSENTDTQYF.

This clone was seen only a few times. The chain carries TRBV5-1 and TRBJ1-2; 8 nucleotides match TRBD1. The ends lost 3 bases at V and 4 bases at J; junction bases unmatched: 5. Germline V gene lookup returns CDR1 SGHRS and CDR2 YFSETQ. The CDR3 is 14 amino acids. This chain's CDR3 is CASSSGQASYGYTF. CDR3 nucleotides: TGCGCCAGCAGCTCGGGACAGGCTAGCTATGGCTACACCTTC.

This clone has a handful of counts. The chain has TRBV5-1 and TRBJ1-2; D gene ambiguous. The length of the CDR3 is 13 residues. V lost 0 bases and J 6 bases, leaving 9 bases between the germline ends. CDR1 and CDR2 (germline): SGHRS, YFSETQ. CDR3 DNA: TGCGCCAGCAGCTTGGACAGCAACGATGGCTACACCTTC. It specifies CASSLDSNDGYTF.

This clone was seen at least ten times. CDR3 sequence: CASSLGTPRGNEQFF. For the CDR3, the DNA is TGCGCCAGCAGCTTGGGGACTCCAAGGGGCAATGAGCAGTTCTTC. The V call is TRBV5-1, the J call TRBJ2-1; TRBD1 or TRBD2 may be the D gene (5 bases each). The V and J ends lost 0 bases and 6 bases respectively, with 13 bases between them. The CDR3 is 15 residues long. CDR1 SGHRS and CDR2 YFSETQ come from the germline V gene. The full variable domain, completed using reference TRBV5-1 and TRBJ2-1, is KAGVTQTPRYLIKTRGQQVTLSCSPISGHRSVSWYQQTPGQGLQFLFEYFSETQRNKGNFPGRFSGRQFSNSRSEMNVSTLELGDSALYLCASSLGTPRGNEQFFGPGTRLTVL.

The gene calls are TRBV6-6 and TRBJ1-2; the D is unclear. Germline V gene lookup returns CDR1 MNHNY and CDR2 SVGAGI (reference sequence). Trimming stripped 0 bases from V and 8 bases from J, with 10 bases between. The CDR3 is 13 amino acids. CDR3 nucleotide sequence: TGTGCCAGCAGTTACTCGGCTGGCCCCGGCTACACCTTC. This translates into CASSYSAGPGYTF.

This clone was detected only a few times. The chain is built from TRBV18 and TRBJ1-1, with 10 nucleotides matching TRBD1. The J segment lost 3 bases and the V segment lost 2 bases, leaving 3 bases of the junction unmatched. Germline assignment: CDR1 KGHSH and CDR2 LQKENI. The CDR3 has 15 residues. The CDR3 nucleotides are TGTGCCAGCTCACCATTTGGACAGGGGGACACTGAAGCTTTCTTT. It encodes CASSPFGQGDTEAFF.

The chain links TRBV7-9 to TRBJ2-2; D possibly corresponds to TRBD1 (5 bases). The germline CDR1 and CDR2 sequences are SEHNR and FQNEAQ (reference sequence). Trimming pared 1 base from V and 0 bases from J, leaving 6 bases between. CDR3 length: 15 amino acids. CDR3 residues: CASSLVGANTGELFF. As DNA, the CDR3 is TGTGCCAGCAGCTTAGTAGGGGCGAACACCGGGGAGCTGTTTTTT.

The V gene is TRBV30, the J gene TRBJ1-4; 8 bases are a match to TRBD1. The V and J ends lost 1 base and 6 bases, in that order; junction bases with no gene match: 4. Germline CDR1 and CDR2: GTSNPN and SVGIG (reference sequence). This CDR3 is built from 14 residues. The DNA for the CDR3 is TGTGCCTGGAGTGAGCGGACAGGGTATGAAAAACTGTTTTTT. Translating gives CAWSERTGYEKLFF.

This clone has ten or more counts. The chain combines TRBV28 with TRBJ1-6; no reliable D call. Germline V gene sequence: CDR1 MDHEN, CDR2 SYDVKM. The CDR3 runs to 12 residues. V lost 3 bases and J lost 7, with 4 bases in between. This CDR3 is CASSFGNSPLHF. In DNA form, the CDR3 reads TGTGCCAGCAGTTTCGGGAATTCACCCCTCCACTTT.

The CDR3 DNA sequence: TGTGCCAGCAGCCCAAGGACAGACAATGAGCAGTTCTTC. Its protein product is CASSPRTDNEQFF. This chain uses TRBV5-4 with TRBJ2-1; TRBD1 is a possible D gene (6 bases). Germline V gene data show CDR1 as SGHNT and CDR2 as YYREEE (reference sequence). V was clipped by 4 bases and J by 5 bases, with 10 bases between them. CDR3 size: 13 residues.

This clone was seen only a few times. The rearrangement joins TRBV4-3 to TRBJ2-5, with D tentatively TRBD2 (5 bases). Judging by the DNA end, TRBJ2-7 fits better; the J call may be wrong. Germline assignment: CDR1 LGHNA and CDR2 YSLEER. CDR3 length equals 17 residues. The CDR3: CASSQYTTPLGTYEQYF. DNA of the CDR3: TGCGCCAGCAGCCAGTATACTACACCCCTCGGGACCTACGAGCAGTACTTC.

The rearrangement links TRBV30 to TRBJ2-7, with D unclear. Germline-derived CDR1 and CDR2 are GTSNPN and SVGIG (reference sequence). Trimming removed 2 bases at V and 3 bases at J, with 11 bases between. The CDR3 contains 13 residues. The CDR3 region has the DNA TGTGCCTGGAGTTCTTCCCTATACTACGAGCAGTACGTC. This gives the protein CAWSSSLYYEQYV.

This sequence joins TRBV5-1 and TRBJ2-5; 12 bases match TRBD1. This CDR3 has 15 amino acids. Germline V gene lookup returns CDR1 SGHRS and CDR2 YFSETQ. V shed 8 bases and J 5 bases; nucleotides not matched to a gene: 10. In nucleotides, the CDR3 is TGCGCCAGTACCCGGGACAGGGGGCTTTTGGAGACCCAGTACTTC. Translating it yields CASTRDRGLLETQYF.

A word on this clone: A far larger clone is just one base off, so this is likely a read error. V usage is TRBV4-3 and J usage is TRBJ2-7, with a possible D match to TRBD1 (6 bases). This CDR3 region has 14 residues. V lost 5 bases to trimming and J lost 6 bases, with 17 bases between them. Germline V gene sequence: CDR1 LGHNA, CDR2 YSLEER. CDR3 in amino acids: CASSLAGVLTEQYF. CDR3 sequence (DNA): TGCGCCAGCAGCTTGGCAGGGGTCCTGACCGAGCAGTACTTC.

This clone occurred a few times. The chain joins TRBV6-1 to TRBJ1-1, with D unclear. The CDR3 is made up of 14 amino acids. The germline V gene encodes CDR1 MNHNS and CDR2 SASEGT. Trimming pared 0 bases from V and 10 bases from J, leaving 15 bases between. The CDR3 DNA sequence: TGTGCCAGCAGTGAAGCTAGACACCACCGGGTAGCTTTCTTT. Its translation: CASSEARHHRVAFF.

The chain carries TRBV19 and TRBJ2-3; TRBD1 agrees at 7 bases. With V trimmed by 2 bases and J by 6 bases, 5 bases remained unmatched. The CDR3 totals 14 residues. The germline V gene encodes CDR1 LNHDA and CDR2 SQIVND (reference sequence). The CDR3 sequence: CASSIQGVGDTQYF. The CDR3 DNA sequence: TGTGCCAGTAGTATACAGGGGGTCGGGGATACGCAGTATTTT.

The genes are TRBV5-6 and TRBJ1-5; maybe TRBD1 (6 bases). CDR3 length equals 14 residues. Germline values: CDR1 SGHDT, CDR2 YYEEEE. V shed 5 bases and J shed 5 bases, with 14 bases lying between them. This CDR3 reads CASRLGRGDQPQHF. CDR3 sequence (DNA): TGTGCCAGCAGGCTTGGAAGGGGGGATCAGCCCCAGCATTTT.

The CDR3 DNA sequence: TGTGCCAGCAGCTACACCGGGACAGGAGGAGCTTTCTTT. Amino acid sequence: CASSYTGTGGAFF. The chain is built from TRBV7-9 and TRBJ1-1, with 8 bases that match TRBD1. The CDR3 consists of 13 residues. Germline CDR1 reads SEHNR; CDR2 reads FQNEAQ (reference sequence). The junction had 8 bases not matched to a gene; V was cut back by 4 bases and J by 10 bases.

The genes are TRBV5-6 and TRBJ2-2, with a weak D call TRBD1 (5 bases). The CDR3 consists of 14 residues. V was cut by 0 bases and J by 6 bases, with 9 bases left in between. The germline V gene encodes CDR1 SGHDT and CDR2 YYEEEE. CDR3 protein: CASSLGAGSGELFF. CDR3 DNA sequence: TGTGCCAGCAGCTTGGGGGCAGGGTCCGGGGAGCTGTTTTTT.

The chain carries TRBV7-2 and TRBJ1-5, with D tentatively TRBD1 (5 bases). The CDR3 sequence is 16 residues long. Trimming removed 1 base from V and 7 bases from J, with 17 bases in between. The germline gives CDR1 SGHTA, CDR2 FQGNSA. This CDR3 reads CASSLEAQGINQPQHF. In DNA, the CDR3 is TGTGCCAGCAGCTTAGAGGCTCAGGGTATCAACCAGCCCCAGCATTTT.

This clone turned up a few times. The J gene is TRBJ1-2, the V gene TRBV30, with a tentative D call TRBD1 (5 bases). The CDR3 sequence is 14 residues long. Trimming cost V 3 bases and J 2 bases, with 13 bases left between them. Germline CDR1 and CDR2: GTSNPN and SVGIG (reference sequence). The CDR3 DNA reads TGTGCCTGGAGCGGGGTGGGACTAAACTATGGCTACACCTTC. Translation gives CAWSGVGLNYGYTF. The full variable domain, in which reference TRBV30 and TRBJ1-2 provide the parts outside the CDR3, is SQTIHQWPATLVQPVGSPLSLECTVEGTSNPNLYWYRQAAGRGLQLLFYSVGIGQISSEVPQNLSASRPQDRQFILSSKKLLLSDSGFYLCAWSGVGLNYGYTFGSGTRLTVV.

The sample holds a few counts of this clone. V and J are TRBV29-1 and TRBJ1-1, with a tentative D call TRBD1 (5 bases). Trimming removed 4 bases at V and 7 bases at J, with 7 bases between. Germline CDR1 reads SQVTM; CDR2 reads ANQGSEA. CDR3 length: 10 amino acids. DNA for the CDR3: TGCAGCGTTGTTGACAGTGAAGCTTTCTTT. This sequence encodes CSVVDSEAFF.